This TCR beta chain was recorded in a study of post-analysis software for immune sequencing data. The wider study: Clinical courses comprised relapsing-remitting, secondary progressive and progressive-relapsing multiple sclerosis. Points from the study as a whole: F measure clustering grouped samples strongly by preparation batch. About 5 TRBV segments occurring more often in patients than controls included TRBV5-6, TRBV5-1 and TRBV20-1. Among multiple sclerosis patients, normalized Chao1 diversity was significantly below that of controls.

This clonotype was observed a handful of times. Its antigen is not identified. Built from TCR beta cDNA, the libraries had unique molecular identifiers in them. TCRdb used MiXCR to reprocess the PCR reads, holding one entry per CDR3 protein. Of 800,000 to 950,000 distinct CDR3 sequences listed, about 50% are singletons. Trimming took off 6 bases at V and 4 bases at J, with 10 bases between the two ends. CDR1 and CDR2 (germline): DFQATT, SNEGSKA (reference sequence). The CDR3 is 11 amino acids. The specimen was blood. This clonotype originated in a girl aged 5-17 years with multiple sclerosis. The V and J genes are TRBV20-1 and TRBJ2-7; D perhaps matches TRBD2 (5 bases). This CDR3 reads CSAALVYEQYF. As DNA, the CDR3 is TGCAGTGCCGCACTAGTTTACGAGCAGTACTTC.